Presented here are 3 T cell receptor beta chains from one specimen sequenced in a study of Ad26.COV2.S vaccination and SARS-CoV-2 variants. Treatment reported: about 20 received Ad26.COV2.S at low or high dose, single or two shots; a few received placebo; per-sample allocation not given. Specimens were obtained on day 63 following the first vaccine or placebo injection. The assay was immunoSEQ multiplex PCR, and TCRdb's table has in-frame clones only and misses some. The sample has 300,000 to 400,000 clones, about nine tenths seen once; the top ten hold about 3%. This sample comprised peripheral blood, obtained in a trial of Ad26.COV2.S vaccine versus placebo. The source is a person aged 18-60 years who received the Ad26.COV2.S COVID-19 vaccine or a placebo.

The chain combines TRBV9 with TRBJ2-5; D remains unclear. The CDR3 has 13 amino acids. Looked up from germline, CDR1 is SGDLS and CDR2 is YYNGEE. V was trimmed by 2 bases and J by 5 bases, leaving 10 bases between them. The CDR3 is CASSVDFEETQYF. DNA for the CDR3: TGTGCCAGCAGCGTCGATTTTGAGGAGACCCAGTACTTC.

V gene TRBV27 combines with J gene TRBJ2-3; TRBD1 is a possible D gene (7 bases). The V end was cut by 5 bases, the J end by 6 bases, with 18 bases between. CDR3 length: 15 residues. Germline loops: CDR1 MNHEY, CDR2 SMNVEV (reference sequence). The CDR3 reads CASSPLEGAGDTQYF. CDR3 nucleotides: TGTGCCAGCAGTCCGTTGGAGGGGGCCGGGGATACGCAGTATTTT.

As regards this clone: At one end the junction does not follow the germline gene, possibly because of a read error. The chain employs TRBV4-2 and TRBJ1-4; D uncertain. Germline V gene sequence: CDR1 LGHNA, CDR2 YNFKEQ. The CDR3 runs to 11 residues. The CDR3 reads CASSQDLQVAF. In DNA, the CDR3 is TGTGCCAGCAGCCAAGATCTCCAGGTCGCCTTT.